Below are 11 T cell receptor beta chains sequenced from a single sample in a study of response to subunit inactivated influenza vaccine (dated by TCRdb to 2016 to 2019). The receptor library was made with RT-PCR. Sequenced on an Illumina HiSeq 2500. TCRdb handled the public reads itself, with Q25 trimming in fastp and clone calling in MiXCR, and kept productive beta chains. Here each entry gathers all rows of one CDR3 protein and keeps the most common genes and DNA. This sample is represented by 300,000 to 350,000 distinct CDR3 sequences; 21% of them were singletons. The ten top clones hold roughly a tenth of the sample. The sample was PBMCs from blood, taken roughly 20 months after vaccination. These receptors were taken from a man between 50 and 69 years old who received an inactivated influenza vaccine. Donor details come from another sample of the same person, matched by shared clones.

This clonotype has a handful of counts. V and J are TRBV7-6 and TRBJ2-1, with 9 nucleotides matching TRBD2. V trimming: 6 bases; J trimming: 4 bases; junction bases outside the gene matches: 4. The CDR3 is made up of 14 amino acids. CDR1 SGHVS and CDR2 FNYEAQ come from the germline V gene. In nucleotides, the CDR3 is TGTGCCAGCAGATCGAGCGGGGGGTACAATGAGCAGTTCTTC. Translated, it gives CASRSSGGYNEQFF.

The CDR3 DNA sequence: TGTGCCAGCAGTTACGTCGGGGGGGAGGGCACAGATACGCAGTATTTT. It specifies CASSYVGGEGTDTQYF. This rearrangement joins TRBV6-5 to TRBJ2-3; 8 bases fit TRBD2. This CDR3 has 16 amino acids. V gave up 2 bases and J gave up 1 base; unmatched junction bases: 5. Germline loops: CDR1 MNHEY, CDR2 SVGAGI.

This clonotype was seen a few times. The chain joins TRBV5-4 to TRBJ1-1; no clear D. Germline CDR1 and CDR2: SGHNT and YYREEE (reference sequence). The CDR3 loop spans 15 amino acids. Trimming stripped 0 bases from V and 1 base from J, with 10 bases between. CDR3 region: CASSLESQRNTEAFF. DNA for the CDR3: TGTGCCAGCAGCTTGGAGTCTCAGAGGAACACTGAAGCTTTCTTT.

The chain recombines TRBV7-3 with TRBJ2-1, with 7 bases that match TRBD1. The germline V gene has CDR1 SGHTA and CDR2 FQGTGA. The CDR3 is 15 amino acids. Trimming at V came to 5 bases and at J to 3 bases, leaving 7 bases not matched to a gene. CDR3 coding DNA: TGTGCCAGCAGCCCACAGGGGACAGTCTACAATGAGCAGTTCTTC. Translation: CASSPQGTVYNEQFF.

In this sample, this clonotype turned up once. The chain combines TRBV24-1 with TRBJ2-5; 9 nucleotides line up with TRBD2. The CDR3 is made up of 18 amino acids. V dropped 4 bases and J dropped 4; count of bases not matched to a gene: 15. Germline V gene sequence: CDR1 KGHDR, CDR2 SFDVKD. The CDR3 here is CATSEPPWREGGAETQYF. CDR3 nucleotide sequence: TGTGCCACCAGTGAGCCCCCTTGGCGGGAGGGAGGGGCAGAGACCCAGTACTTC.

This chain joins TRBV6-1 and TRBJ2-5; D unclear. CDR1 is MNHNS, CDR2 SASEGT, per germline. Trimming took off 6 bases at V and 4 bases at J, with 15 bases between the two ends. The CDR3 has 14 residues. As DNA, the CDR3 is TGTGCCAGCAGCCTAAACGGTTGGGGAGAGACCCAGTACTTC. The encoded protein is CASSLNGWGETQYF.

The rearrangement joins TRBV20-1 to TRBJ2-5; 9 nucleotides agree with TRBD2. The CDR3 length is 15 residues. Losses at the gene ends were 3 bases for V and 1 base for J; bases not matched to a gene: 6. Germline V gene lookup returns CDR1 DFQATT and CDR2 SNEGSKA (reference sequence). DNA of the CDR3: TGCAGTGCTAGTCCGACTAGCGGACCCCAAGAGACCCAGTACTTC. Its translation: CSASPTSGPQETQYF.

This clonotype showed up many times. The rearrangement uses TRBV12-3 or TRBV12-4 and TRBJ1-1; the D gene is possibly TRBD1 (5 bases). V lost 3 bases and J lost 4, with 15 bases in between. The CDR3 is made up of 15 amino acids. The CDR3 reads CASSFSVGAVTEAFF. The CDR3 DNA sequence: TGTGCCAGCAGTTTCAGCGTCGGGGCTGTCACTGAAGCTTTCTTT.

The chain has TRBV13 and TRBJ2-1, with D possibly matching TRBD2 (6 bases). The V end lost 0 bases, the J end lost 9 bases, and 9 bases lay between the germline ends. The germline CDR1 and CDR2 sequences are PRHDT and FYEKMQ (reference sequence). This CDR3 is built from 13 residues. CDR3 in DNA: TGTGCCAGCAGCTTAGGCCGGGGGAGTGAGCAGTTCTTC. Protein sequence: CASSLGRGSEQFF.

The rearrangement links TRBV5-1 to TRBJ2-3, with D maybe TRBD2 (6 bases). V gave up 0 bases and J gave up 6 bases, with 14 bases separating them. The germline V gene has CDR1 SGHRS and CDR2 YFSETQ. The CDR3 has 15 amino acids. The CDR3, as DNA: TGCGCCAGCAGCTTGGACTCGACTAGTTTCGATACGCAGTATTTT. Its translation is CASSLDSTSFDTQYF.

The J gene is TRBJ2-7, the V gene TRBV7-2; 12 nucleotides match TRBD2. The V and J ends lost 5 bases and 3 bases, in that order; junction bases with no gene match: 8. Per the germline V gene, CDR1 is SGHTA and CDR2 is FQGNSA. The CDR3 length is 16 residues. CDR3 sequence: CASSTFRTSGNYEQYF. The CDR3 DNA follows: TGTGCCAGCAGCACCTTTCGGACTAGCGGGAACTACGAGCAGTACTTC.